One and the same sample provided the 25 T cell receptor beta chains below, sequenced in a study of blood T cell repertoires in COVID-19. TCRdb's copy holds only in-frame clones and misses some; the assay was immunoSEQ multiplex PCR. Counted here are roughly 410,000 clones, about 89% occurring once; the ten biggest clones make up 1% to 1.5%. The specimen sequenced was peripheral blood. The receptors were sampled from a man in his forties with acute or convalescent COVID-19.

CDR3 amino acids: CASGALSGRQETQYF. The CDR3 DNA reads TGTGCCAGCGGGGCCCTATCCGGGAGACAAGAGACCCAGTACTTC. This rearrangement joins TRBV6-5 to TRBJ2-5, with a tentative D call TRBD2 (6 bases). This CDR3 is built from 15 residues. The V gene's germline CDR1 is MNHEY and CDR2 SVGAGI. Deletions cut 8 bases from V and 2 bases from J, with 18 bases between.

The J gene is TRBJ1-4, the V gene TRBV7-9; tentative D call: TRBD1 (6 bases). With 3 bases removed from V and 8 bases from J, the gap between germline ends came to 13 bases. This CDR3 has 14 residues. Germline loops: CDR1 SEHNR, CDR2 FQNEAQ (reference sequence). This chain's CDR3 is CASSFTGFGEKLFF. The CDR3 DNA is TGTGCCAGCAGCTTCACAGGGTTTGGGGAAAAACTGTTTTTT. Looking up the rest from reference TRBV7-9 and TRBJ1-4 gives the full variable domain: DTGVSQNPRHKITKRGQNVTFRCDPISEHNRLYWYRQTLGQGPEFLTYFQNEAQLEKSRLLSDRFSAERPKGSFSTLEIQRTEQGDSAMYLCASSFTGFGEKLFFGSGTQLSVL.

V and J are TRBV12-3 or TRBV12-4 and TRBJ2-7, with a weak D call TRBD1 (5 bases). Trimming removed 1 base at V and 3 bases at J, with 7 bases between. The CDR3 covers 13 residues. CDR3 in DNA: TGTGCCAGCAGTTTAGGGGGCAGCTACGAGCAGTACTTC. Translated, it gives CASSLGGSYEQYF.

This clone was seen a few times. The rearrangement joins TRBV28 to TRBJ1-1, with 7 bases identical to TRBD1. CDR3 length: 14 amino acids. Unmatched junction bases numbered 8, after V lost 8 bases and J lost 2 bases. From germline, CDR1 is MDHEN and CDR2 SYDVKM. CDR3 nucleotides: TGTGCCAGCGGGCTTGGACAGGATAACACTGAAGCTTTCTTT. As protein: CASGLGQDNTEAFF.

This chain connects TRBV19 to TRBJ1-6; possibly TRBD1 for D (6 bases). CDR3 size: 16 residues. Trimming took off 6 bases at V and 1 base at J, with 13 bases between the two ends. CDR1 is LNHDA and CDR2 is SQIVND in the germline V gene (reference sequence). The CDR3 nucleotides read TGTGCCAGTAGCGATATTACAGGGTCCTATAATTCACCCCTCCACTTT. Translating gives CASSDITGSYNSPLHF.

CDR3 bases: TGTGCCAGCAGATCCGGGACAAACAGCTATGGCTACACCTTC. Encoded protein: CASRSGTNSYGYTF. The chain recombines TRBV6-5 with TRBJ1-2; TRBD1 is a possible D gene (6 bases). CDR1 and CDR2 from the germline V gene are MNHEY and SVGAGI. The CDR3 has 14 amino acids. Trimming removed 6 bases from V and 4 bases from J, with 15 bases in between.

The V gene is TRBV2, the J gene TRBJ2-3; a possible D gene is TRBD1 (6 bases). CDR3 length: 14 residues. From germline, CDR1 is SNHLY and CDR2 FYNNEI. V gave up 5 bases and J gave up 0 bases, with 9 bases separating them. This CDR3 is CASSKDRSTDTQYF. As DNA, the CDR3 is TGTGCCAGCAGTAAAGACAGGAGCACAGATACGCAGTATTTT.

V is TRBV27 and J is TRBJ2-2; a weak D match, TRBD2 (6 bases). The CDR3 spans 16 residues. The V and J ends lost 3 bases and 1 base respectively, with 12 bases between them. Germline V gene sequence: CDR1 MNHEY, CDR2 SMNVEV (reference sequence). This CDR3 is CASSLFGSENTGELFF. For the CDR3, the DNA is TGTGCCAGCAGTTTGTTCGGGAGTGAGAACACCGGGGAGCTGTTTTTT.

This clone is a singleton in its sample. V usage is TRBV3-1 (or the pseudogene TRBV3-2) and J usage is TRBJ2-1, with D unresolved. The germline V gene encodes CDR1 LGHDT and CDR2 YNNKEL (reference sequence). The CDR3 has 16 residues. V lost 1 base and J 0 bases, leaving 10 bases between the germline ends. The CDR3 loop is CASSQALQSSYNEQFF. CDR3 DNA sequence: TGTGCCAGCAGCCAAGCCTTACAAAGCTCCTACAATGAGCAGTTCTTC.

The V and J genes are TRBV27 and TRBJ2-1; D gene unclear. Germline V gene lookup returns CDR1 MNHEY and CDR2 SMNVEV (reference sequence). The CDR3 has 13 residues. The ends were cut back, 2 bases at V and 4 bases at J, with 6 bases in the middle. The CDR3 DNA reads as TGTGCCAGCAGTTTAGTACAGTACAATGAGCAGTTCTTC. Translation: CASSLVQYNEQFF.

The chain couples TRBV18 to TRBJ1-5; 11 bases are a match to TRBD1. This CDR3 spans 14 amino acids. The junction had 1 base not matched to a gene; V was cut back by 5 bases and J by 4 bases. Per germline, CDR1 KGHSH and CDR2 LQKENI. CDR3 DNA sequence: TGTGCCAGCTCAGGGACAGGGGGTAATCAGCCCCAGCATTTT. This encodes CASSGTGGNQPQHF.

This clone has a single count. The chain employs TRBV30 and TRBJ1-3; D gene uncertain. The CDR3 totals 14 residues. Germline-derived CDR1 and CDR2 are GTSNPN and SVGIG (reference sequence). The ends were cut back, 3 bases at V and 0 bases at J, with 9 bases in the middle. DNA for the CDR3: TGTGCCTGGAGGACTTTTCTCTCTGGAAACACCATATATTTT. It specifies CAWRTFLSGNTIYF.

The count of this clone is one. The V call is TRBV7-3, the J call TRBJ2-7, with 10 bases that match TRBD2. V was pared by 5 bases and J by 7 bases, with 11 bases of the junction left unmatched. The germline gives CDR1 SGHTA, CDR2 FQGTGA. This CDR3 has 15 amino acids. This CDR3 reads CASSPGGGLASEQYF. In DNA form, the CDR3 reads TGTGCCAGCAGCCCCGGCGGGGGACTAGCGAGTGAGCAGTACTTC.

In nucleotides, the CDR3 is TGTGCCAGCTCACCACCAGCGGGAGCTAAGTACGAGCAGTACTTC. Translated: CASSPPAGAKYEQYF. The chain is built from TRBV18 and TRBJ2-7; 8 nucleotides line up with TRBD2. The CDR3 runs to 15 residues. CDR1 KGHSH and CDR2 LQKENI come from the germline V gene. J gave up 4 bases and V 0 bases, and 5 bases lay outside the gene matches. The full variable domain, in which reference TRBV18 and TRBJ2-7 provide the parts outside the CDR3, is NAGVMQNPRHLVRRRGQEARLRCSPMKGHSHVYWYRQLPEEGLKFMVYLQKENIIDESGMPKERFSAEFPKEGPSILRIQQVVRGDSAAYFCASSPPAGAKYEQYFGPGTRLTVT.

The V and J genes are TRBV7-2 and TRBJ1-2, with no clear D. Germline CDR1 reads SGHTA; CDR2 reads FQGNSA. This CDR3 is built from 14 residues. Trimming took 2 bases from V and 5 from J, leaving 12 bases between them. CDR3 coding DNA: TGTGCCAGCAGCTTAACGGCGGTATATTATGGCTACACCTTC. Translating it yields CASSLTAVYYGYTF.

V usage is TRBV5-4 and J usage is TRBJ1-6; 10 nucleotides line up with TRBD1. J gave up 11 bases and V 4 bases, and 9 bases lay outside the gene matches. This CDR3 comprises 15 residues. The germline V gene encodes CDR1 SGHNT and CDR2 YYREEE (reference sequence). CDR3 loop: CASSRTGTGAAPLHF. CDR3 nucleotides: TGTGCCAGCAGCCGGACCGGGACAGGGGCGGCACCCCTCCACTTT. Filled out from reference TRBV5-4 and TRBJ1-6, the complete variable domain reads ETGVTQSPTHLIKTRGQQVTLRCSSQSGHNTVSWYQQALGQGPQFIFQYYREEENGRGNFPPRFSGLQFPNYSSELNVNALELDDSALYLCASSRTGTGAAPLHFGNGTRLTVT.

This chain links TRBV5-1 with TRBJ1-1, with no clear D. The V and J ends lost 0 bases and 3 bases respectively, with 6 bases between them. Germline V gives CDR1 SGHRS, CDR2 YFSETQ. This CDR3 is built from 13 residues. CDR3 bases: TGCGCCAGCAGCTTGGACAGCCACACTGAAGCTTTCTTT. It encodes CASSLDSHTEAFF.

The rearrangement links TRBV7-2 to TRBJ1-2; D not certain. CDR3 length equals 18 residues. Germline values: CDR1 SGHTA, CDR2 FQGNSA. The V gene lost 3 bases and the J gene lost 1 base, with 21 bases spanning the gap. Written as DNA, the CDR3 is TGTGCCAGCAGCTTCTTGGTCGTTCCGAGCCTGATTAACTATGGCTACACCTTC. Translating it yields CASSFLVVPSLINYGYTF.

The chain is built from TRBV5-1 and TRBJ1-1; 8 nucleotides match TRBD1. The V and J ends lost 4 bases and 0 bases, in that order; junction bases with no gene match: 8. CDR1 is SGHRS and CDR2 is YFSETQ in the germline V gene. The CDR3 is 16 residues long. In DNA, the CDR3 is TGCGCCAGCAGCCTGGGGACAGGCGGCTTGAACACTGAAGCTTTCTTT. Amino acid sequence: CASSLGTGGLNTEAFF.

This chain connects TRBV28 to TRBJ1-1, with 11 bases that match TRBD1. Germline CDR1 is MDHEN and CDR2 is SYDVKM. The junction had 10 bases not matched to a gene; V was cut back by 5 bases and J by 5 bases. The CDR3 is 16 residues long. CDR3 region: CASSTRTGGLGTEAFF. The DNA for the CDR3 is TGTGCCAGCAGTACTCGGACAGGGGGCCTTGGGACTGAAGCTTTCTTT. The full variable domain, in which reference TRBV28 and TRBJ1-1 provide the parts outside the CDR3, is DVKVTQSSRYLVKRTGEKVFLECVQDMDHENMFWYRQDPGLGLRLIYFSYDVKMKEKGDIPEGYSVSREKKERFSLILESASTNQTSMYLCASSTRTGGLGTEAFFGQGTRLTVV.

The genes are TRBV5-4 and TRBJ1-1; weak D call: TRBD1 (6 bases). This CDR3 region has 15 residues. Germline assignment: CDR1 SGHNT and CDR2 YYREEE (reference sequence). V was cut by 4 bases and J by 2 bases, with 15 bases left in between. DNA of the CDR3: TGTGCCAGCAGCCAACTCCGGACAGCCAACACTGAAGCTTTCTTT. Its protein is CASSQLRTANTEAFF.

This chain joins TRBV5-6 and TRBJ1-4; D might be TRBD1 (5 bases). The germline gives CDR1 SGHDT, CDR2 YYEEEE. The CDR3 spans 14 residues. Trimming cost V 1 base and J 7 bases, with 11 bases left between them. The CDR3 bases are TGTGCCAGCAGCTTGTCTTCAGGGCCTGAAAAACTGTTTTTT. Translation: CASSLSSGPEKLFF.

This sequence joins TRBV24-1 and TRBJ2-3; tentatively, D is TRBD2 (5 bases). The V and J ends lost 3 bases and 0 bases respectively, with 12 bases between them. Germline CDR1 is KGHDR and CDR2 is SFDVKD. This CDR3 is 16 amino acids long. This CDR3 is CATSDGIERSTDTQYF. Here the CDR3 DNA reads TGTGCCACCAGTGATGGGATCGAGCGGAGCACAGATACGCAGTATTTT.

This sequence joins TRBV5-1 and TRBJ1-2; D perhaps matches TRBD1 (5 bases). V dropped 1 base and J dropped 6 bases, with 13 bases sitting between them. Germline V gene lookup returns CDR1 SGHRS and CDR2 YFSETQ. The length of the CDR3 is 14 residues. The CDR3 DNA follows: TGCGCCAGCAGCTTGCGGAGGGGAATAGATGGCTACACCTTC. It is translated as CASSLRRGIDGYTF.

The V and J genes are TRBV7-3 and TRBJ2-1; D unresolved. Germline CDR1 SGHTA, CDR2 FQGTGA. Trimming stripped 3 bases from V and 4 bases from J, with 10 bases between. This CDR3 comprises 14 residues. In DNA, the CDR3 is TGTGCCAGCAGCTTGGTGCTAGGTTACAATGAGCAGTTCTTC. Translating it yields CASSLVLGYNEQFF.